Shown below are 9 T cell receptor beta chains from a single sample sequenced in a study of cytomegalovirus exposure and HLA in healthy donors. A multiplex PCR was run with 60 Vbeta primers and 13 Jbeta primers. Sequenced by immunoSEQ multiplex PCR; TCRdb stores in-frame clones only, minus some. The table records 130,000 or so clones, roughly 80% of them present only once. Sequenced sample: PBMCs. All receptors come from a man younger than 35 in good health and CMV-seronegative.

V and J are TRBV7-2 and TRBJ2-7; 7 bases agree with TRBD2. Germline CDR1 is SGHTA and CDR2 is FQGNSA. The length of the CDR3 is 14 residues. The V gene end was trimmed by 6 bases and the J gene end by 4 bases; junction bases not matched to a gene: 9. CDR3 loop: CASRLGEGPYEQYF. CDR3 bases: TGTGCCAGCAGACTAGGGGAGGGTCCTTACGAGCAGTACTTC.

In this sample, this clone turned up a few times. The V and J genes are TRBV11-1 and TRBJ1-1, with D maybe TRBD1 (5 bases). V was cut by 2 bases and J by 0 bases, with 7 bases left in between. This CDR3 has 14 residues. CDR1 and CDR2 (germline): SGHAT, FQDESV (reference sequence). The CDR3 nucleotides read TGTGCCAGCAGCTTAAACAGGATGAACACTGAAGCTTTCTTT. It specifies CASSLNRMNTEAFF.

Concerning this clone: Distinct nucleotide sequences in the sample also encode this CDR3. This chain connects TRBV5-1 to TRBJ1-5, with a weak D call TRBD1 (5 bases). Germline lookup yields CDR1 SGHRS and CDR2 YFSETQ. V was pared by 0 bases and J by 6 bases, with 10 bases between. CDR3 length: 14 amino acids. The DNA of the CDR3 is TGCGCCAGCAGCTTGGGGCAGGGAGGTCAGCCCCAGCATTTT. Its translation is CASSLGQGGQPQHF.

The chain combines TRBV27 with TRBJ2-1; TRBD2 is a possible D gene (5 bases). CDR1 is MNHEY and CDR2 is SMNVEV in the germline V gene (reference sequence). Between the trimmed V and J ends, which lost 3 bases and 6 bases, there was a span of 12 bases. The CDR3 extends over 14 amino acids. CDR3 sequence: CASSFAGPGNEQFF. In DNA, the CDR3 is TGTGCCAGCAGTTTTGCGGGTCCGGGCAATGAGCAGTTCTTC.

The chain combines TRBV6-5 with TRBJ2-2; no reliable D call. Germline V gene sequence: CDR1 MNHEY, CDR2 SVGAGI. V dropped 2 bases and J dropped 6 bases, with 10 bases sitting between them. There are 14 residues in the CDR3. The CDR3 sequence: CASSYGLKAGELFF. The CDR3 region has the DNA TGTGCCAGCAGTTACGGGCTCAAGGCCGGGGAGCTGTTTTTT.

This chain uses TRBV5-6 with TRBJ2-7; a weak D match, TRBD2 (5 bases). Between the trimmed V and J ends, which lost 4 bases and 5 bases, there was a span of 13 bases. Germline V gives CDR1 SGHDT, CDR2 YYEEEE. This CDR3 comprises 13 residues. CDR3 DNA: TGTGCCAGCAGCCCCCCCCTAGCAGACGAGCAGTACTTC. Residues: CASSPPLADEQYF.

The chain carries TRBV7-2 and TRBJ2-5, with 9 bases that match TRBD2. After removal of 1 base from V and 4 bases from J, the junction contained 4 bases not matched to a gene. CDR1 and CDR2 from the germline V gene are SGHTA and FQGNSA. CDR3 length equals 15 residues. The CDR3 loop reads CASSLVRGGGETQYF. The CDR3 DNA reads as TGTGCCAGCAGCTTAGTGCGGGGGGGCGGAGAGACCCAGTACTTC.

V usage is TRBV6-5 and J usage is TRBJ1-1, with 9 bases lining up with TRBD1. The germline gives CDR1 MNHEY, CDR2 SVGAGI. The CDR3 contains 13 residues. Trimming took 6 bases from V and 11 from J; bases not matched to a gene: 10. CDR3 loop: CASRGPGTGNAFF. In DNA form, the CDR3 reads TGTGCCAGCAGGGGACCAGGGACAGGGAACGCTTTCTTT.

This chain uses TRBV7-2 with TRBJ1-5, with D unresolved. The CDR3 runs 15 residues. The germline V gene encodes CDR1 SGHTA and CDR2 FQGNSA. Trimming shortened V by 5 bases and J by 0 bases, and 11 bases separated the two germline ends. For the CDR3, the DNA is TGTGCCAGCAGCCCCAGAGGAGTTAGCAATCAGCCCCAGCATTTT. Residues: CASSPRGVSNQPQHF.